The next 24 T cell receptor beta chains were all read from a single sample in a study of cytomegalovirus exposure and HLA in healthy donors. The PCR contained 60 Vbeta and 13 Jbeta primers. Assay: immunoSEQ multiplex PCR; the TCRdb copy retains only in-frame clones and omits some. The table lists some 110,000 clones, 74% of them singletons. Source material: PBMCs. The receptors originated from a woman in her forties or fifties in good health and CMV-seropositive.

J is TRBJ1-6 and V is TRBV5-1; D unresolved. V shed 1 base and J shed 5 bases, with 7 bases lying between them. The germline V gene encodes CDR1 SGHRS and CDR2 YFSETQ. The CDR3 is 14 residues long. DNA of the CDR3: TGCGCCAGCAGCTTGATCGGGGATAATTCACCCCTCCACTTT. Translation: CASSLIGDNSPLHF.

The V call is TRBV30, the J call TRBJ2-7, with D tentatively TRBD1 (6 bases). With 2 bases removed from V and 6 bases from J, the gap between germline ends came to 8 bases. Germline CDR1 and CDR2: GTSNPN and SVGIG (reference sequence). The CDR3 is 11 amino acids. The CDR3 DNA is TGTGCCTGGAGTAAGGGGGTCGAGCAGTACTTC. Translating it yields CAWSKGVEQYF.

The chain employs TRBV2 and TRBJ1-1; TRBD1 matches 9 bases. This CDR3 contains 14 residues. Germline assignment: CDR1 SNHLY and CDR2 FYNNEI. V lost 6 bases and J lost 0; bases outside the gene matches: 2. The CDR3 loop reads CASRGQGMNTEAFF. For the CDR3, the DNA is TGTGCCAGCAGGGGACAGGGAATGAACACTGAAGCTTTCTTT.

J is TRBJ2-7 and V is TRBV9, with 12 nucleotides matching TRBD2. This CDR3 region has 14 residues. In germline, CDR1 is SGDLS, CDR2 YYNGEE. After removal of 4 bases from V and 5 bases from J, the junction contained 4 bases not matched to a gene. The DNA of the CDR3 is TGTGCCAGCAGCAGACGGACTAGCGGGGACGAGCAGTACTTC. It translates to CASSRRTSGDEQYF.

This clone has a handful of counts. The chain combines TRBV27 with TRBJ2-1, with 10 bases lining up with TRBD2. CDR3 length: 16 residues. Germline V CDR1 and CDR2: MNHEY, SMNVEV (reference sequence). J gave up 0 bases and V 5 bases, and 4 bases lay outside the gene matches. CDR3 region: CASSPERGGSYNEQFF. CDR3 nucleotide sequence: TGTGCCAGCAGTCCCGAGCGGGGGGGCTCCTACAATGAGCAGTTCTTC.

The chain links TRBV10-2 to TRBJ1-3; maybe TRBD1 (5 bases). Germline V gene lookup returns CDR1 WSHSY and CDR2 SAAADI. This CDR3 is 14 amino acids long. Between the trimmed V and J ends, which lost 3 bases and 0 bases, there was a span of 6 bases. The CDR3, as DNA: TGCGCCAGCAGTGAACAGGTCTCTGGAAACACCATATATTTT. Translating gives CASSEQVSGNTIYF.

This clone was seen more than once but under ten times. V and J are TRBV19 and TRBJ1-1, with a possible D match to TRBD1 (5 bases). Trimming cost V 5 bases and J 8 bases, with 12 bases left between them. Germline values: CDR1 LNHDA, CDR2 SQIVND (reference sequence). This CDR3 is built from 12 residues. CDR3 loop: CASSPFRQEAFF. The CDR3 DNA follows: TGTGCCAGTAGTCCCTTTAGACAGGAAGCTTTCTTT.

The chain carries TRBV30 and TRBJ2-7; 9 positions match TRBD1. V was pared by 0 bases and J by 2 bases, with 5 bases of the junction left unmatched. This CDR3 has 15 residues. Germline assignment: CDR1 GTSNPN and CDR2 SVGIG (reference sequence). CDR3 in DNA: TGTGCCTGGAGTGTACAGGACAGGGGACCCTACGAGCAGTACTTC. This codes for CAWSVQDRGPYEQYF.

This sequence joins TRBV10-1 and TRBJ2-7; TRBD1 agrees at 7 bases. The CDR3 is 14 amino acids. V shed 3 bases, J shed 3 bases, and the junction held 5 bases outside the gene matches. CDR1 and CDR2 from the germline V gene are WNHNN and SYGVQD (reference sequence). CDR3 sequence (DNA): TGCGCCAGCAGTGAAGGACAGGCAAACTACGAGCAGTACTTC. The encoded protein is CASSEGQANYEQYF.

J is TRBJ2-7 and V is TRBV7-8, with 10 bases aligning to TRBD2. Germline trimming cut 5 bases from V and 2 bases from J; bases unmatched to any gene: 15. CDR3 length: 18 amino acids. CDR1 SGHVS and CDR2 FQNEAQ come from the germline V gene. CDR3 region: CASSSRLAGAPSTYEQYF. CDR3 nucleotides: TGTGCCAGCAGCAGCAGACTAGCGGGCGCTCCTTCTACCTACGAGCAGTACTTC.

The CDR3 protein is CASSPIPGQGTGELFF. The CDR3 DNA follows: TGTGCCAGCAGCCCTATCCCGGGACAGGGGACCGGGGAGCTGTTTTTT. This chain uses TRBV9 with TRBJ2-2, with 10 bases fitting TRBD1. From germline, CDR1 is SGDLS and CDR2 YYNGEE. There are 16 residues in the CDR3. V gave up 4 bases and J gave up 5 bases; unmatched junction bases: 8.

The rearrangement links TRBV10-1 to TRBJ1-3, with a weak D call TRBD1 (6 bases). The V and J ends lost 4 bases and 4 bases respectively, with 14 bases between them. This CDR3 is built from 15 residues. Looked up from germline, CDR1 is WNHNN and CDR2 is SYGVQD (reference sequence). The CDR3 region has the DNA TGCGCCAGCAGTGCTAACAGGGCACGCGGAAACACCATATATTTT. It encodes CASSANRARGNTIYF.

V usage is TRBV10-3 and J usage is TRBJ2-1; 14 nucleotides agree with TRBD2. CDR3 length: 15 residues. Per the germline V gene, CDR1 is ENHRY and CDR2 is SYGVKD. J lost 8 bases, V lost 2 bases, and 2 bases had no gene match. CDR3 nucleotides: TGTGCCATCAGTGAGCCGGGACTAGCGGGGGATGAGCAGTTCTTC. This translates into CAISEPGLAGDEQFF.

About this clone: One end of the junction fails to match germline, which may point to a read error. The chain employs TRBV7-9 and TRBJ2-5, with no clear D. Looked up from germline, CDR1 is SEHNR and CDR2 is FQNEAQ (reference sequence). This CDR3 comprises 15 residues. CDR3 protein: CSSSLGLGLEETQYF. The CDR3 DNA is TGTTCCAGCAGCTTAGGTCTGGGTTTGGAGGAGACCCAGTACTTC.

In nucleotides, the CDR3 is TGTGCCAGCTCACCACCTGTAAGGGGGCAAGGCTACACCTTC. The encoded protein is CASSPPVRGQGYTF. The rearrangement joins TRBV18 to TRBJ1-2; 7 positions agree with TRBD1. This CDR3 has 14 amino acids. Germline V gene lookup returns CDR1 KGHSH and CDR2 LQKENI. After removal of 0 bases from V and 8 bases from J, the junction contained 6 bases not matched to a gene.

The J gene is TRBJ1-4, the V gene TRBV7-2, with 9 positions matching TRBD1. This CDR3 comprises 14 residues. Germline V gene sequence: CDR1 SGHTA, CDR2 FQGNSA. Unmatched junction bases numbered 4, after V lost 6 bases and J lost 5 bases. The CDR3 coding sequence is TGTGCCAGCAGACATACAGGGGGCAATGAAAAACTGTTTTTT. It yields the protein CASRHTGGNEKLFF.

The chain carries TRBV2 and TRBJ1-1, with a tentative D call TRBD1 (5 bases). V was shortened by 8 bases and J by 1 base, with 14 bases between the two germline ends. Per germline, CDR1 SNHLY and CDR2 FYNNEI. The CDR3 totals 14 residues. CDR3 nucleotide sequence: TGTGCCAGCGTGAGGTGGCAGGGGAACACTGAAGCTTTCTTT. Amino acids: CASVRWQGNTEAFF.

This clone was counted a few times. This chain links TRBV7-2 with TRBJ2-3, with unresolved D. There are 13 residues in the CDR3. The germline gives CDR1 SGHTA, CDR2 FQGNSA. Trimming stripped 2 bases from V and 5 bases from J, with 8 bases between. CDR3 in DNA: TGTGCCAGCAGCTTAAAGTCCGGAGATACGCAGTATTTT. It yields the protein CASSLKSGDTQYF. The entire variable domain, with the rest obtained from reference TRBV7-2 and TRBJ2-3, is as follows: GAGVSQSPSNKVTEKGKDVELRCDPISGHTALYWYRQSLGQGLEFLIYFQGNSAPDKSGLPSDRFSAERTGGSVSTLTIQRTQQEDSAVYLCASSLKSGDTQYFGPGTRLTVL.

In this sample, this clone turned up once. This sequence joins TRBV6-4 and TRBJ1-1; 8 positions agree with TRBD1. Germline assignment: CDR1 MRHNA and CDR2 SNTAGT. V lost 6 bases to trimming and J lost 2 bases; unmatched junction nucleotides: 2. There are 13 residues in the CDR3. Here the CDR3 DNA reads TGTGCCAGCAGGGGACAGGTTAACACTGAAGCTTTCTTT. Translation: CASRGQVNTEAFF.

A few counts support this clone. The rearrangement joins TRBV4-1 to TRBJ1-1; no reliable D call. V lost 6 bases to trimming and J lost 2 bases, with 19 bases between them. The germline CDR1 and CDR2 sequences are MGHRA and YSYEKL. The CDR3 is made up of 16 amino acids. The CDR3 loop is CASREGGGRRNTEAFF. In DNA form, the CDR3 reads TGCGCCAGCAGGGAAGGAGGCGGACGGAGAAACACTGAAGCTTTCTTT.

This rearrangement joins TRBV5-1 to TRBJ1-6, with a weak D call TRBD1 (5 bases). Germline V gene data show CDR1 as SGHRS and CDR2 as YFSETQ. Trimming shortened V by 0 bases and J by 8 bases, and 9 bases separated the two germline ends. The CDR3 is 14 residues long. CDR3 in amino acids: CASSLEGIDSPLHF. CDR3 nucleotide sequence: TGCGCCAGCAGCTTGGAGGGGATTGATTCACCCCTCCACTTT.

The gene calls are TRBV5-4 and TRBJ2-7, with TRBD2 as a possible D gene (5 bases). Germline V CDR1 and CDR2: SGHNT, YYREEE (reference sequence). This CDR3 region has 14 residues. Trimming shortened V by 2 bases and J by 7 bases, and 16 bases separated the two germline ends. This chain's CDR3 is CASSLPGHTGEQYF. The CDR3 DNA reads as TGTGCCAGCAGCTTACCCGGGCACACGGGGGAGCAGTACTTC.

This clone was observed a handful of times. CDR3 bases: TGTGCCAGCAGTGAATACCCAGGGGGAGCCTATGGCTACACCTTC. This translates into CASSEYPGGAYGYTF. The rearrangement joins TRBV6-1 to TRBJ1-2; 7 nucleotides agree with TRBD1. The CDR3 runs to 15 residues. V lost 2 bases, J lost 4 bases, and 7 bases stayed unmatched. Germline loops: CDR1 MNHNS, CDR2 SASEGT.

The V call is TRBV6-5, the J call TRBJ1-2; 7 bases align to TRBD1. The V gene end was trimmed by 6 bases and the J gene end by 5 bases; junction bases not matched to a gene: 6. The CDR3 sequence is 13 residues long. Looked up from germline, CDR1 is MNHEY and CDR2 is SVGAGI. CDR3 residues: CASRRTGGYGYTF. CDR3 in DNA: TGTGCCAGCAGAAGGACAGGCGGGTATGGCTACACCTTC.